This entry is about one T cell receptor beta chain. Some clones are missing from TCRdb's copy, which holds only in-frame ones; the method was immunoSEQ multiplex PCR. The table records hundreds of thousands of clones, about 90% of them present only once. The data are from a study of shared T cell receptors in the human thymus. CDR1 is LNHNV and CDR2 is YYDKDF in the germline V gene (reference sequence). The CDR3 loop spans 17 amino acids. The J segment lost 7 bases and the V segment lost 1 base, leaving 11 bases of the junction unmatched. Separately, the same data were catalogued under a study of human thymus T cells. That work contributes: Corrective cardiac operations yielded the resected thymus tissue. Use of V and J genes seemed skewed within the thymic and blood repertoires. Unrelated people showed highly overlapping thymic repertoires, related research reported.

The clonotype was recovered from a boy under two years old with a congenital heart defect. The sequenced sample consisted of thymocytes. V usage is TRBV15 and J usage is TRBJ2-1; TRBD1 matches 9 bases. DNA of the CDR3: TGTGCCACCAGCAGAGCCCAACCGGGACAGGGACGGAATGAGCAGTTCTTC. It is translated as CATSRAQPGQGRNEQFF.